This T cell receptor beta chain was captured by sequencing in a study of cytomegalovirus exposure and HLA in healthy donors. General study results and limits: The study labeled 170 or so TCR beta chains cytomegalovirus-associated.

As for this clone: Its antigen is still unknown.

Repertoires were generated with immunoSEQ multiplex PCR, while TCRdb's copy carries only in-frame clones and drops some. This table holds some 120,000 clones, around nine tenths found once. Material: PBMCs. This receptor was obtained from a man aged 30 to 39 in good health and CMV-seronegative.

CDR3 residues: CASSKQRACWNTIYF. Here the CDR3 DNA reads TGTGCCAGCAGCAAACAGCGGGCGTGTTGGAACACCATATATTTT. The chain recombines TRBV21-1 with TRBJ1-3. TRBV21-1 is described as a pseudogene. The CDR3 contains 15 residues.